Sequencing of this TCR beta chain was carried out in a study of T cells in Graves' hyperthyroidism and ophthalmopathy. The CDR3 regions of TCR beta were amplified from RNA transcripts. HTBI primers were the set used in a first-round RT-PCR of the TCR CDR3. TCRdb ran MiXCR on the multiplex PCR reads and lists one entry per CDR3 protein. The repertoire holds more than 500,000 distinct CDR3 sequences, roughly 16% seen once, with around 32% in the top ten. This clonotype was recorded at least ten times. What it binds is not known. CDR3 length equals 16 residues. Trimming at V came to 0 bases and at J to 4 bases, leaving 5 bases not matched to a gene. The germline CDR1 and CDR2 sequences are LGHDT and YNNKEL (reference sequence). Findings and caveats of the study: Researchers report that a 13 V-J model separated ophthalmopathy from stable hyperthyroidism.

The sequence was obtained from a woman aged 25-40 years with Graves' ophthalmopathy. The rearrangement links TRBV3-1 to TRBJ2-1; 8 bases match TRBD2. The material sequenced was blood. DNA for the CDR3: TGTGCCAGCAGCCAAGAGAAGGCTAGCGGGTACAATGAGCAGTTCTTC. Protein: CASSQEKASGYNEQFF.